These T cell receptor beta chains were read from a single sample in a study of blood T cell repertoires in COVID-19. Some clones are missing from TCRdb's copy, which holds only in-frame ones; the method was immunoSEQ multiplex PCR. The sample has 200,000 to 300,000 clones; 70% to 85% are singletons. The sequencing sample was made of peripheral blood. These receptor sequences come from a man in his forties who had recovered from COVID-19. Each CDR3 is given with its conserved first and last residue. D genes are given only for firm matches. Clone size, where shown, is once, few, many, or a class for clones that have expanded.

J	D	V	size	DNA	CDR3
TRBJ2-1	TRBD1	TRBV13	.	TGTGCCAGCAGCCGTACAGGGGGATGGGACGATGAGCAGTTCTTC	CASSRTGGWDDEQFF
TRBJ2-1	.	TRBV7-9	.	TGTGCCAGCAGCTTAGAGCCGAGCTCCTACAATGAGCAGTTCTTC	CASSLEPSSYNEQFF
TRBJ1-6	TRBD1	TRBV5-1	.	TGCGCCAGCAGCGACGACAGGGAGTCGCGTTGGGGGTATTCACCCCTCCACTTT	CASSDDRESRWGYSPLHF
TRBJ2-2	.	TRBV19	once	TGTGCCAGTACCCCCTTCCGCGGGGCCGGGGAGCTGTTTTTT	CASTPFRGAGELFF
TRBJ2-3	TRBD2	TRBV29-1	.	TGCAGCGTAGGGACTAGGGTGGCAGATACGCAGTATTTT	CSVGTRVADTQYF
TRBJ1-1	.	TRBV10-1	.	TGCGCCAGCCTCAGGAACACTGAAGCTTTCTTT	CASLRNTEAFF
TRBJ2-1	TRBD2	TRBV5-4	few	TGTGCCAGCCGCCAAGGCCTAGCGGGGGACCTCTACAATGAGCAGTTCTTC	CASRQGLAGDLYNEQFF
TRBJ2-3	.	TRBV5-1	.	TGCGCCAGCAGCCCCTCTACAGATACGCAGTATTTT	CASSPSTDTQYF
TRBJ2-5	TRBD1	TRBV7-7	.	TGTGCCAGCAGCATAGGGACAGGGATAGAAGAGACCCAGTACTTC	CASSIGTGIEETQYF
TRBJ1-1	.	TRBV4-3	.	TGCGCCAGCAGCCAAGATAGAGTGCAGAACACTGAAGCTTTCTTT	CASSQDRVQNTEAFF
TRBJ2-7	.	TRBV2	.	TGTGCCAGCAGCCCCTTTGGGGGGGAGCAGTACTTC	CASSPFGGEQYF
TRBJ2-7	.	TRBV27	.	TGTGCCAGCAGTTCCATCGGGGGCTCCTACGAGCAGTACTTC	CASSSIGGSYEQYF
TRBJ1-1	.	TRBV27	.	TGTGCCAGCAGTCCTATGGGGGGGGAAACTGAAGCTTTCTTT	CASSPMGGETEAFF
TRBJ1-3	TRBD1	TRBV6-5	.	TGTGCCAGCAGTTTTGGACAGGGTATAAACACCATATATTTT	CASSFGQGINTIYF
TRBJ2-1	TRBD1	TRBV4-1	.	TGCGCCAGCAGCCCGACCGGGACAGTCAATGAGCAGTTCTTC	CASSPTGTVNEQFF
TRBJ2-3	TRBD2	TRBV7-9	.	TGTGCCAGCAGCTTACTAGCGGGAGGGCCAGATACGCAGTATTTT	CASSLLAGGPDTQYF
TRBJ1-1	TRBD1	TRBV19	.	TGTGCCAGTAGCCGACAGGGGAACACTGAAGCTTTCTTT	CASSRQGNTEAFF
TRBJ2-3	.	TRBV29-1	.	TGCAGCGTTGAATTAGACAGTCACACAGATACGCAGTATTTT	CSVELDSHTDTQYF
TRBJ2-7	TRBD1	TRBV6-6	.	TGTGCCAGCAGTTACTCGAGGGGGCCCTACCGCGAGGAGCAGTACTTC	CASSYSRGPYREEQYF
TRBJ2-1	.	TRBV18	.	TGTGCCAGCTCACCAGGAGGATTTAGGCAGTTCTTC	CASSPGGFRQFF
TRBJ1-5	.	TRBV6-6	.	TGTGCCAGCAGTTACGGGGGGGCCGTTCAGCCCCAGCATTTT	CASSYGGAVQPQHF
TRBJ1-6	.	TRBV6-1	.	TGTGCCAGCAGTGATCTCCCCTTCCCCTATAATTCACCCCTCCACTTT	CASSDLPFPYNSPLHF
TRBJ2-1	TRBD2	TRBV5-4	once	TGTGCCAGCAGCCCCGACTTAGCGGGAGTGAATGAGCAGTTCTTC	CASSPDLAGVNEQFF
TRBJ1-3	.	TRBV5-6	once	TGTGCCAGCAGCGAGTTCTCTGGAAACACCATATATTTT	CASSEFSGNTIYF
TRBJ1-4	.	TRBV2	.	TGTGCCAGCAGTCTTCGGGGGGCAGCAACTAATGAAAAACTGTTTTTT	CASSLRGAATNEKLFF
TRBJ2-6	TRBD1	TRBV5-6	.	TGTGCCAGCAGCACCCGGGACAGGGGTGTTGGGGCCAACGTCCTGACTTTC	CASSTRDRGVGANVLTF
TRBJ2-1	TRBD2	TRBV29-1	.	TGCAGCGTGGGTGGAAGGGAGGGCCTGAACAATGAGCAGTTCTTC	CSVGGREGLNNEQFF
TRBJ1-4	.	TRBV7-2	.	TGTGCCAGCAGCCGCCGAGCTGGTGAAAAACTGTTTTTT	CASSRRAGEKLFF
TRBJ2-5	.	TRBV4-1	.	TGCGCCAGCAGCCAAGATGAGGAAGAGACCCAGTACTTC	CASSQDEEETQYF
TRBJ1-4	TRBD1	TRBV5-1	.	TGCGCCAGCAGCTCACAGGGGAGCGGTGAAAAACTGTTTTTT	CASSSQGSGEKLFF
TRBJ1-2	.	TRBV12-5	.	TGTGCTAGTGGTTTGGCCCCCGTGGCCCACAACTATGGCTACACCTTC	CASGLAPVAHNYGYTF
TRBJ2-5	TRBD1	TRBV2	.	TGTGCCAGCATTTGGGCTGGACAGGGAAAAGGAGAGACCCAGTACTTC	CASIWAGQGKGETQYF
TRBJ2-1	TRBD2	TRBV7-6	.	TGTGCCAGCAGCGGAGATAGCGGGGGCAGGATCTACAATGAGCAGTTCTTC	CASSGDSGGRIYNEQFF
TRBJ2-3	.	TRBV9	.	TGTGCCAGCAGCGTATCTGGGGGACTTGATACGCAGTATTTT	CASSVSGGLDTQYF
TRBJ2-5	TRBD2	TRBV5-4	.	TGTGCCAGCAGCCCAAGACTAGCGGGGGGGCAAGAGACCCAGTACTTC	CASSPRLAGGQETQYF
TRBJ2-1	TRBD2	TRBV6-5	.	TGTGCCAGCAGTTCTTTAGAGCGGGGGTTTCTGGATGAGCAGTTCTTC	CASSSLERGFLDEQFF
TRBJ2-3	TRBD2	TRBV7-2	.	TGTGCCAGCAGCATTTTAGCGGGGGGGCCTAGGAATACGCAGTATTTT	CASSILAGGPRNTQYF
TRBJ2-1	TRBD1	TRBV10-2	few	TGCGCCAGCAGGACCGGGACAGGGTTAGGTGAGCAGTTCTTC	CASRTGTGLGEQFF
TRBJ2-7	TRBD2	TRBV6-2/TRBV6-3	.	TGTGCCAGCAGTTTACTAGCGGGAGCCTACGAGCAGTACTTC	CASSLLAGAYEQYF
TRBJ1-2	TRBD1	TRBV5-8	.	TGTGCCAGCAGCTTGGAAGGGGGCTGGAGCTATGGCTACACCTTC	CASSLEGGWSYGYTF
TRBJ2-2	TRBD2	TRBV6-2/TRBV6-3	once	TGTGCCAGCAGTTACTCGATTCTGGTTTACGGGAGGGCCGGGGAGCTGTTTTTT	CASSYSILVYGRAGELFF
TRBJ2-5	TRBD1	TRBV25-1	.	TGTGCCAGCGGACCACCGGGACAGCTAAGAAGGGTACAAGAGACCCAGTACTTC	CASGPPGQLRRVQETQYF
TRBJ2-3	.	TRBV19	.	TGTGCCAGTAATCCCCTGGGGCCTAGCACAGATACGCAGTATTTT	CASNPLGPSTDTQYF
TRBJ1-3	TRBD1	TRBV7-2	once	TGTGCCAGCAGCTGGGGGCGACAGGGAACAGGAAACACCATATATTTT	CASSWGRQGTGNTIYF
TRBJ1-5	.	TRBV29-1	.	TGCAGTGCTTCTGACAGCTCCAATCAGCCCCAGCATTTT	CSASDSSNQPQHF
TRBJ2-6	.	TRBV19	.	TGTGCCACGAACGGGGAGGCTGGGGCCAACGTCCTGACTTTC	CATNGEAGANVLTF